Listed here is a single TCR beta chain. The CDR3 loop spans 15 amino acids. In germline, CDR1 is SGHDT, CDR2 YYEEEE. V trimming: 4 bases; J trimming: 5 bases; junction bases outside the gene matches: 11. The sample is drawn from a study of blood T cell repertoires in COVID-19. Generated by immunoSEQ multiplex PCR, the TCRdb table keeps only in-frame clones and is missing some. The sample has 200,000 to 300,000 clones, around 85% seen once; the top ten hold less than 4%. The genes are TRBV5-6 and TRBJ2-7; 8 positions match TRBD2. This sequence originates from a woman in her 40s with acute COVID-19. The material sequenced was PBMCs or T cells enriched from blood (not recorded which). The CDR3 DNA sequence: TGTGCCAGCAGCCTGCAAGCGGGAGCGGGCGACGAGCAGTACTTC. Translation: CASSLQAGAGDEQYF.